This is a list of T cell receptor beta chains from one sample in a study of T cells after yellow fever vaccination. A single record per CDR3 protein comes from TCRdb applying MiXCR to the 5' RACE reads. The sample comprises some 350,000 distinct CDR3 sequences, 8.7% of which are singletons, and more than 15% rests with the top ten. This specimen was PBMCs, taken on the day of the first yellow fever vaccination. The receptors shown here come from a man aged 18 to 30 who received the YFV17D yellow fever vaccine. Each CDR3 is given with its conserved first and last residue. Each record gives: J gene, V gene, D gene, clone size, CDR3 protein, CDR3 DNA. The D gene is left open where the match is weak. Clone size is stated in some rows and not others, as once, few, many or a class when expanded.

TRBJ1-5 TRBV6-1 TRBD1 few CASRGQGRSNQPQHF TGTGCCAGCAGGGGACAGGGGAGAAGCAATCAGCCCCAGCATTTT
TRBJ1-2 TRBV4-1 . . CASSRPGQPYGYTF TGCGCCAGCAGCCGGCCCGGACAGCCCTATGGCTACACCTTC
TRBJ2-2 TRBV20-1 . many CSARDLAGAGGELFF TGCAGTGCTAGAGATCTCGCGGGGGCGGGCGGGGAGCTGTTTTTT
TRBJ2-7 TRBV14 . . CASRPSDFSYEQYF TGTGCCAGCAGACCTTCGGACTTCTCCTACGAGCAGTACTTC
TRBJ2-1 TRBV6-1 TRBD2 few CASTNLGGGLNEQFF TGTGCCAGCACCAACCTGGGGGGGGGACTCAATGAGCAGTTCTTC
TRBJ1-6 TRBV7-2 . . CASSSGPASALHF TGTGCCAGCAGCTCGGGACCGGCCTCGGCCCTCCACTTT
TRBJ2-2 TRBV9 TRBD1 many CASSGTGGYSGELFF TGTGCCAGCAGCGGAACAGGGGGTTACTCCGGGGAGCTGTTTTTT
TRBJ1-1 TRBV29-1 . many CSVDTGVEMNTEAFF TGCAGCGTTGATACGGGGGTGGAGATGAACACTGAAGCTTTCTTT
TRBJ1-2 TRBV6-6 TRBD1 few CASSSGQWNGYTF TGTGCCAGCAGTTCGGGACAGTGGAATGGCTACACCTTC
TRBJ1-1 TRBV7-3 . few CASSLTGPSTEAFF TGTGCCAGCAGCTTAACGGGCCCCTCCACTGAAGCTTTCTTT
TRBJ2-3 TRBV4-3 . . CASSPPRGDTQYF TGCGCCAGCAGCCCTCCGAGGGGTGATACGCAGTATTTT
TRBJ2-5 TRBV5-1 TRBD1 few CASSLAAKQGAFCETQYF TGCGCCAGCAGCTTGGCGGCTAAACAGGGGGCGTTTTGTGAGACCCAGTACTTC
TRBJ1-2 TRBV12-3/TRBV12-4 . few CASSRPGRADGYTF TGTGCCAGCAGCCGCCCGGGGAGAGCAGATGGCTACACCTTC
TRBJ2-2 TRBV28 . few CASIETGGHSGELFF TGTGCCAGCATCGAGACAGGAGGGCATTCCGGGGAGCTGTTTTTT
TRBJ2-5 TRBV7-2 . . CASSSAGGDQETQYF TGTGCCAGCAGCTCCGCCGGCGGGGACCAAGAGACCCAGTACTTC
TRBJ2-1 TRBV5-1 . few CASSLWGDEQFF TGCGCCAGCAGCTTGTGGGGGGATGAGCAGTTCTTC
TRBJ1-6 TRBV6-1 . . CASGINLDSPLHF TGTGCCAGCGGCATTAACCTGGATTCACCCCTCCACTTT
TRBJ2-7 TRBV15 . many CATARADSYEQYF TGTGCCACGGCGCGGGCTGACTCCTACGAGCAGTACTTC
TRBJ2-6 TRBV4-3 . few CASSQPEGSGANVLTF TGCGCCAGCAGCCAACCCGAGGGCTCTGGGGCCAACGTCCTGACTTTC
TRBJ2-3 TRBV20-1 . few CSANNVGADTQYF TGCAGTGCTAACAACGTGGGGGCAGATACGCAGTATTTT
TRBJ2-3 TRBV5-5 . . CASSLVPGAPTDTQYF TGTGCCAGCAGCTTGGTTCCCGGGGCCCCCACAGATACGCAGTATTTT
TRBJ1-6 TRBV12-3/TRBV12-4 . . CASTLRAWASPLHF TGTGCCAGCACTCTCAGGGCTTGGGCTTCACCCCTCCACTTT
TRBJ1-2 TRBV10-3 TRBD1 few CAISRTGERYGYTF TGTGCCATCAGTAGGACAGGGGAGCGATATGGCTACACCTTC
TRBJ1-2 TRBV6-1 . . CASRDPEGYGYTF TGTGCCAGCCGGGACCCCGAGGGCTATGGCTACACCTTC
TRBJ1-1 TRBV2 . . CASSEARTPNTEAFF TGTGCCAGCAGTGAAGCCCGGACTCCAAACACTGAAGCTTTCTTT
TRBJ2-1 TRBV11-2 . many CASSLTQGPYNEQFF TGTGCCAGCAGCTTAACCCAGGGTCCCTACAATGAGCAGTTCTTC
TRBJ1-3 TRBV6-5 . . CASSYSPGRLAGNTIYF TGTGCCAGCAGTTACTCCCCCGGGAGACTGGCTGGAAACACCATATATTTT
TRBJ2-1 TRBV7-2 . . CASSSGVTSYNEQFF TGTGCCAGCAGCTCCGGGGTGACCTCCTACAATGAGCAGTTCTTC
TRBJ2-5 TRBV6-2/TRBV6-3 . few CASISPTRETQETQYF TGTGCCAGCATCTCGCCGACCAGGGAGACCCAAGAGACCCAGTACTTC
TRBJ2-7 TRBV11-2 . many CASSQTEGVGQYF TGTGCCAGCAGCCAAACCGAGGGGGTTGGGCAGTACTTC
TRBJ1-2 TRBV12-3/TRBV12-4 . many CASSPPFTGKWGYTF TGTGCCAGCAGTCCGCCCTTCACAGGGAAGTGGGGCTACACCTTC
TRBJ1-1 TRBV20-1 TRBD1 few CSARGGTAKNTEAFF TGCAGTGCTAGAGGCGGGACAGCGAAGAACACTGAAGCTTTCTTT
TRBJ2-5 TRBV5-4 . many CASSLARETQYF TGTGCCAGCAGCTTGGCCCGCGAGACCCAGTACTTC
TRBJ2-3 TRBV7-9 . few CASSLVDSTDTQYF TGTGCCAGCAGCTTAGTAGACAGCACAGATACGCAGTATTTT
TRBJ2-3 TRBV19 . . CASSSPDGASRLSTDTQYF TGTGCCAGTAGTTCACCCGACGGGGCCTCCCGACTTAGCACAGATACGCAGTATTTT
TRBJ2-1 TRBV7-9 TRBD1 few CASSQLDRGEQFF TGTGCCAGCAGCCAGCTGGACAGGGGTGAGCAGTTCTTC
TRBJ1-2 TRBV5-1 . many CASSLGLPRGYTF TGCGCCAGCAGCTTGGGACTCCCAAGGGGCTACACCTTC
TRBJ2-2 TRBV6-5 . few CASSYSRLANTGELFF TGTGCCAGCAGTTACTCGAGGTTGGCGAACACCGGGGAGCTGTTTTTT
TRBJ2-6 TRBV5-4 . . CASLFGPGANVLTF TGTGCCAGCCTATTTGGGCCAGGGGCCAACGTCCTGACTTTC
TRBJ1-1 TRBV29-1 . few CSVVGSAEAFF TGCAGCGTTGTTGGCAGTGCTGAAGCTTTCTTT
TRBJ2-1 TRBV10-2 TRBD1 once CASSGAGGINEQFF TGCGCCAGCAGTGGGGCAGGGGGTATCAATGAGCAGTTCTTC
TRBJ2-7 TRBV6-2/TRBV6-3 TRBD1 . CASSYSRQGYEQYF TGTGCCAGCAGTTACTCGAGACAGGGCTACGAGCAGTACTTC
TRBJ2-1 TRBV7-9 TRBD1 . CASSLQGEFPFF TGTGCCAGCAGCTTACAGGGGGAATTTCCGTTCTTC